This TCR beta chain was identified in a study of blood T cell repertoires in COVID-19. Overall study context: Specimens from acute and convalescent COVID-19 originated in the United States, Italy and Spain.

CDR3 size: 16 residues. Germline CDR1 reads LGHNA; CDR2 reads YNFKEQ. The junction had 2 bases not matched to a gene; V was cut back by 0 bases and J by 0 bases. Authors' data handling: From reference gene primer amplification, estimates of nucleated cell counts were derived. Repertoires were generated with immunoSEQ multiplex PCR, while TCRdb's copy carries only in-frame clones and drops some. V and J calls and clone size follow that table, whereas D and trimming were derived from the DNA. The table includes 200,000 to 250,000 clones, roughly 92% detected once. V gene TRBV4-2 combines with J gene TRBJ2-1; 7 bases line up with TRBD2. This clonotype was sampled from a man aged 55 to 70 with COVID-19, enrolled during active disease. Sequenced material: peripheral blood. The chain's CDR3 is CASSQEGGGSYNEQFF. The CDR3 DNA reads as TGTGCCAGCAGCCAAGAGGGGGGGGGCTCCTACAATGAGCAGTTCTTC.